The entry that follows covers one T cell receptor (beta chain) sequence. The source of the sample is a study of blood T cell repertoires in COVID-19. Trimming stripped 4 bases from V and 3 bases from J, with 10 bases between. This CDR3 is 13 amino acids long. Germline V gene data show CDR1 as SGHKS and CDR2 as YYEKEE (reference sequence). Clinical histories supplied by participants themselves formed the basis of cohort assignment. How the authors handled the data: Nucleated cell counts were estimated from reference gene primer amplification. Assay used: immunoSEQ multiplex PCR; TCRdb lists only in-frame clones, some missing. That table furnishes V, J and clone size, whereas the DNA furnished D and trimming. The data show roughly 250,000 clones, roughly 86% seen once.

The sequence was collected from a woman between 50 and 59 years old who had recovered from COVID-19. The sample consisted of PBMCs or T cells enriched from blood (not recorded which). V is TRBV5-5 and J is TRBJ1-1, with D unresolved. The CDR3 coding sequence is TGTGCCAGCAGCACTACGCGGTACACTGAAGCTTTCTTT. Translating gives CASSTTRYTEAFF.